This is a list of T cell receptor beta chains from one sample in a study of vaccination and CD4 T cells after COVID-19. A single record per CDR3 protein comes from TCRdb applying MiXCR to the PCR reads. Of over 20,000 distinct CDR3 sequences in the sample, roughly two fifths were seen once. The antigens these receptors bind are not known. The sequencing used CD4+ T cells from blood, cultured in vitro, collected about 7 months after SARS-CoV-2 vaccination. Source of these receptors: a human donor who had recovered from COVID-19. Each CDR3 is given with its conserved first and last residue. Fields, in order: clone size, D gene, J gene, V gene, CDR3 protein, CDR3 DNA. D genes are given only for firm matches. Expanded clones get a size class; other rows say once, few or many, or leave the size out.

medium-sized | - | TRBJ2-5 | TRBV7-2 | CASSLVAAAETQYF | TGTGCCAGCAGCTTAGTTGCGGCAGCGGAGACCCAGTACTTC
- | - | TRBJ2-1 | TRBV27 | CASSLMASYNEQFF | TGTGCCAGCAGTTTAATGGCTTCCTACAATGAGCAGTTCTTC
few | - | TRBJ2-5 | TRBV27 | CASSDFGAEETQYF | TGTGCCAGCAGCGACTTTGGGGCAGAAGAGACCCAGTACTTC
- | - | TRBJ1-5 | TRBV27 | CASSARGFADQPQHF | TGTGCCAGCAGTGCCAGGGGCTTTGCGGATCAGCCCCAGCATTTT
- | TRBD1 | TRBJ1-2 | TRBV24-1 | CATSDPGQGVSGYTF | TGTGCCACCAGTGATCCGGGACAGGGGGTCTCTGGCTACACCTTC
few | TRBD1 | TRBJ1-2 | TRBV19 | CASNRDRDPFYGYTF | TGTGCCAGTAACCGAGACAGGGATCCCTTTTATGGCTACACCTTC
- | TRBD1 | TRBJ1-2 | TRBV25-1 | CASSVPGQGTGYGYTF | TGTGCCAGCAGTGTTCCGGGACAGGGGACTGGCTATGGCTACACCTTC
once | - | TRBJ2-1 | TRBV11-1 | CASSLALGRDPEQFF | TGTGCCAGCAGCTTAGCTTTGGGAAGGGACCCAGAGCAGTTCTTC
few | TRBD2 | TRBJ2-5 | TRBV6-1 | CASSATSVQTQYF | TGTGCCAGCAGTGCAACTAGCGTGCAGACCCAGTACTTC
few | - | TRBJ2-5 | TRBV7-8 | CAAGGTQYF | TGTGCAGCCGGGGGGACCCAGTACTTC
- | - | TRBJ2-7 | TRBV7-2 | CASSLRGSSSYEQYF | TGTGCCAGCAGCTTACGCGGATCCAGCTCCTACGAGCAGTACTTC
- | - | TRBJ2-7 | TRBV7-6 | CASSLDRAYEQYF | TGTGCCAGCAGCCTGGACAGAGCCTACGAGCAGTACTTC
few | TRBD1 | TRBJ1-6 | TRBV4-1 | CASSPTDRAVNSPLHF | TGCGCCAGCAGCCCTACGGACAGGGCAGTTAATTCACCCCTCCACTTT
- | TRBD1 | TRBJ2-7 | TRBV2 | CAVQGDGEQYF | TGTGCCGTTCAGGGGGATGGCGAGCAGTACTTC
- | - | TRBJ2-7 | TRBV4-1 | CASSQDDQSGTKYEQYF | TGCGCCAGCAGCCAAGATGATCAGTCGGGGACCAAATACGAGCAGTACTTC
- | - | TRBJ2-7 | TRBV5-1 | CASSLAGGHQAYEQYF | TGCGCCAGCAGCTTGGCCGGTGGGCACCAAGCCTACGAGCAGTACTTC
- | TRBD2 | TRBJ2-7 | TRBV5-4 | CASSPLGGGEQYF | TGTGCCAGCAGCCCCCTGGGGGGGGGCGAGCAGTACTTC
- | - | TRBJ2-3 | TRBV20-1 | CSATKTVLTTDTQYF | TGCAGTGCTACCAAGACAGTTCTGACCACAGATACGCAGTATTTT
- | - | TRBJ2-2 | TRBV27 | CATSEGRGGELFF | TGTGCCACCTCCGAAGGGCGGGGCGGGGAGCTGTTTTTT
few | TRBD1 | TRBJ2-1 | TRBV24-1 | CATSDGQGQSTANEQFF | TGTGCCACCAGTGATGGACAGGGTCAATCTACAGCGAATGAGCAGTTCTTC
few | - | TRBJ2-7 | TRBV27 | CASSFRRRDPPYEQYF | TGTGCCAGCAGTTTCCGCCGAAGGGACCCCCCCTACGAGCAGTACTTC
- | - | TRBJ1-2 | TRBV6-1 | CASRTPGHYGYTF | TGTGCCAGCAGAACCCCGGGCCACTATGGCTACACCTTC
- | - | TRBJ1-2 | TRBV4-3 | CASSRERHPNYGYTF | TGCGCCAGCAGCCGAGAAAGACATCCTAACTATGGCTACACCTTC
few | - | TRBJ2-1 | TRBV6-1 | CASSKQLGGSYNEQFF | TGTGCCAGCAGTAAGCAATTGGGAGGCTCCTACAATGAGCAGTTCTTC
few | TRBD1 | TRBJ1-2 | TRBV20-1 | CSAPQGAFDGYTF | TGCAGTGCCCCGCAGGGGGCCTTCGACGGCTACACCTTC
- | - | TRBJ2-5 | TRBV6-1 | CATQGGWETQYF | TGTGCCACCCAGGGAGGTTGGGAGACCCAGTACTTC
- | - | TRBJ1-1 | TRBV20-1 | CSAMGRLNTEAFF | TGCAGTGCTATGGGCAGGTTGAACACTGAAGCTTTCTTT
- | TRBD2 | TRBJ2-2 | TRBV20-1 | CSAKAGAGELFF | TGCAGTGCTAAAGCGGGGGCCGGGGAGCTGTTTTTT
few | TRBD1 | TRBJ1-2 | TRBV24-1 | CATSDSTGYGYTF | TGTGCCACCAGTGATTCGACAGGGTATGGTTACACCTTC
few | - | TRBJ1-2 | TRBV27 | CASSLSVGANYGYTF | TGTGCCAGCAGTTTATCGGTGGGAGCTAACTATGGCTACACCTTC
medium-sized | TRBD1 | TRBJ1-3 | TRBV7-6 | CASSPGQGAYSGNTIYF | TGTGCCAGCAGCCCCGGACAGGGGGCTTACTCTGGAAACACCATATATTTT
few | - | TRBJ2-2 | TRBV7-3 | CASSLRGGTGELFF | TGTGCCAGCAGCTTACGTGGTGGCACCGGGGAGCTGTTTTTT
- | - | TRBJ2-7 | TRBV20-1 | CSARVGGGLPYF | TGCAGTGCTAGAGTTGGAGGGGGACTCCCGTACTTC
- | TRBD1 | TRBJ2-7 | TRBV7-8 | CASRNRGYEQYF | TGTGCCAGCAGGAACAGGGGATACGAGCAGTACTTC
- | - | TRBJ2-5 | TRBV30 | CAWSVSLQETQYF | TGTGCCTGGAGTGTTTCGTTACAAGAGACCCAGTACTTC
few | TRBD1 | TRBJ2-5 | TRBV27 | CASSKLTGVGETQYF | TGTGCCAGCAGTAAATTAACAGGGGTAGGAGAGACCCAGTACTTC
- | - | TRBJ2-7 | TRBV6-5 | CASSYSRDTYEQYF | TGTGCCAGCAGTTACTCCAGGGATACGTACGAGCAGTACTTC